Below, 21 T cell receptor beta chains from the same sample are listed, as sequenced in a study of T cell repertoires in cytomegalovirus infection. No antigens are known for them. Using its own MiXCR run on the reads, TCRdb lists one record per CDR3 protein. The sample has 50,000 to 65,000 distinct CDR3 sequences, about 18% seen once. Sequenced material: CD8+ T cells from cultured PBMCs, taken from culture after CMV antigen stimulation. The receptor set was obtained from a human donor in good health (CMV status not recorded). Some clones in this sample may be carry-over from other donors' samples.

The chain uses TRBV6-2 or TRBV6-3 and TRBJ2-1; D is undetermined. Germline V gives CDR1 MNHEY, CDR2 SVGEGT. The CDR3 spans 14 residues. Trimming stripped 5 bases from V and 1 base from J, with 9 bases between. The CDR3 sequence is CASSRAASYNEQFF. The CDR3 region has the DNA TGTGCCAGCAGTAGGGCAGCTTCCTACAATGAGCAGTTCTTC.

The chain combines TRBV6-6 with TRBJ2-7; 10 bases align to TRBD2. Germline V gene data show CDR1 as MNHNY and CDR2 as SVGAGI (reference sequence). The CDR3 covers 14 residues. The V and J ends lost 7 bases and 6 bases, in that order; junction bases with no gene match: 9. CDR3 residues: CASTPSGRASEQYF. CDR3 coding DNA: TGTGCCAGCACCCCGAGCGGGAGGGCCTCCGAGCAGTACTTC.

In this sample, this clonotype turned up a few times. The rearrangement uses TRBV19 and TRBJ2-7; TRBD1 aligns across 10 bases. The CDR3 contains 15 residues. V lost 5 bases to trimming and J lost 1 base; unmatched junction nucleotides: 5. Looked up from germline, CDR1 is LNHDA and CDR2 is SQIVND (reference sequence). CDR3 sequence: CASSAGTGVSYEQYF. CDR3 nucleotides: TGTGCCAGTAGTGCTGGGACAGGGGTTTCCTACGAGCAGTACTTC.

This clonotype occurred a few times. The DNA for the CDR3 is TGCAGTGCCGAAAATTTCGGAGAACTGTTTTTT. Translated, it gives CSAENFGELFF. The chain recombines TRBV20-1 with TRBJ1-4, with D unclear. Trimming pared 6 bases from V and 12 bases from J, leaving 14 bases between. Germline values: CDR1 DFQATT, CDR2 SNEGSKA (reference sequence). The CDR3 consists of 11 residues.

This clonotype has just a few counts. The chain recombines TRBV25-1 with TRBJ2-5; TRBD1 agrees at 11 bases. The CDR3 is 16 amino acids. Looked up from germline, CDR1 is MGHDK and CDR2 is SYGVNS. V trimming: 1 base; J trimming: 1 base; junction bases outside the gene matches: 2. CDR3 DNA sequence: TGTGCCAGCAGTGAATGGGGACAGGGGGTCCAAGAGACCCAGTACTTC. Encoded protein: CASSEWGQGVQETQYF.

V and J are TRBV20-1 and TRBJ2-7, with D possibly TRBD1 on 5 matching bases. Germline assignment: CDR1 DFQATT and CDR2 SNEGSKA (reference sequence). There are 13 residues in the CDR3. Trimming left V 3 bases short and J 0 bases short, with 9 bases between. The chain's CDR3 is CSARSRDSYEQYF. The DNA for the CDR3 is TGCAGTGCTAGGTCCAGGGACTCCTACGAGCAGTACTTC.

This clonotype was detected only a few times. As DNA, the CDR3 is TGTGCCAGCAGTTTGGGGGTGTTGTACAATGAGCAGTTCTTC. Protein product: CASSLGVLYNEQFF. The chain employs TRBV28 and TRBJ2-1; perhaps D is TRBD1 or TRBD2 (5 bases each). V was pared by 3 bases and J by 4 bases, with 10 bases between. The CDR3 contains 14 residues. Germline V gene sequence: CDR1 MDHEN, CDR2 SYDVKM.

This chain uses TRBV6-2 or TRBV6-3 with TRBJ2-5; D remains unclear. The V gene's germline CDR1 is MNHEY and CDR2 SVGEGT. This CDR3 is built from 14 residues. The V end lost 2 bases, the J end lost 2 bases, and 9 bases lay between the germline ends. In DNA, the CDR3 is TGTGCCAGCAGTTACAACCGGCAGCAAGAGACCCAGTACTTC. Protein product: CASSYNRQQETQYF.

The V gene is TRBV7-6, the J gene TRBJ2-1; D may be TRBD2 (6 bases). CDR1 is SGHVS and CDR2 is FNYEAQ in the germline V gene. Trimming pared 1 base from V and 4 bases from J, leaving 8 bases between. The CDR3 totals 14 residues. The CDR3 DNA sequence: TGTGCCAGCAGCTTAGACGGGACTTACAATGAGCAGTTCTTC. It codes for CASSLDGTYNEQFF.

The chain carries TRBV7-3 and TRBJ2-7; 7 bases agree with TRBD1. CDR3 size: 15 residues. The V gene end was trimmed by 0 bases and the J gene end by 3 bases; junction bases not matched to a gene: 5. The V gene's germline CDR1 is SGHTA and CDR2 FQGTGA. CDR3: CASSLTGTAFYEQYF. CDR3 coding DNA: TGTGCCAGCAGCTTAACCGGGACAGCTTTCTACGAGCAGTACTTC.

The gene calls are TRBV4-3 and TRBJ2-3; D perhaps matches TRBD2 (5 bases). V lost 0 bases and J 2 bases, leaving 15 bases between the germline ends. The CDR3 length is 17 residues. Germline loops: CDR1 LGHNA, CDR2 YSLEER. CDR3 DNA sequence: TGCGCCAGCAGCCAAGATGGGGAAGCGGATTACACAGATACGCAGTATTTT. Translation gives CASSQDGEADYTDTQYF.

The gene calls are TRBV7-9 and TRBJ2-5; D is possibly TRBD2 (6 bases). The V end lost 5 bases, the J end lost 5 bases, and 15 bases lay between the germline ends. This CDR3 comprises 14 residues. CDR1 and CDR2 (germline): SEHNR, FQNEAQ (reference sequence). CDR3 DNA sequence: TGTGCCAGCAGCCCCACTGGAGGGCGGGAGACCCAGTACTTC. Translated: CASSPTGGRETQYF.

V and J are TRBV7-9 and TRBJ2-1; perhaps D is TRBD1 or TRBD2 (6 bases each). This CDR3 spans 14 amino acids. V lost 5 bases to trimming and J lost 5 bases, with 13 bases between them. Looked up from germline, CDR1 is SEHNR and CDR2 is FQNEAQ (reference sequence). This CDR3 reads CASSLGGADNEQFF. In DNA, the CDR3 is TGTGCCAGCAGCCTCGGGGGCGCCGACAATGAGCAGTTCTTC.

This clonotype was counted ten times or more. V is TRBV6-2 or TRBV6-3 and J is TRBJ2-1, with 12 bases identical to TRBD2. The CDR3 has 13 amino acids. Trimming took 8 bases from V and 4 from J; bases not matched to a gene: 0. Germline loops: CDR1 MNHEY, CDR2 SVGEGT. The CDR3 nucleotides read TGTGCCAGCGGACTAGCGGGGTACAATGAGCAGTTCTTC. As protein: CASGLAGYNEQFF.

This chain links TRBV15 with TRBJ2-2; D remains unclear. The V gene's germline CDR1 is LNHNV and CDR2 YYDKDF (reference sequence). CDR3 length equals 15 residues. Trimming removed 0 bases from V and 4 bases from J, with 9 bases in between. CDR3 nucleotides: TGTGCCACCAGCAGAGATCGCAGTTCCACCGGGGAGCTGTTTTTT. Protein product: CATSRDRSSTGELFF.

V usage is TRBV27 and J usage is TRBJ2-2, with D perhaps TRBD2 (7 bases). The CDR3 covers 15 residues. Germline CDR1 is MNHEY and CDR2 is SMNVEV (reference sequence). V lost 4 bases and J lost 6, with 15 bases in between. CDR3 coding DNA: TGTGCCAGCAGTTGGACGGGGGGCGGGTCCGGGGAGCTGTTTTTT. Translation: CASSWTGGGSGELFF.

This rearrangement joins TRBV19 to TRBJ2-7; TRBD1 aligns across 10 bases. The CDR3 has 13 amino acids. The ends lost 6 bases at V and 1 base at J; junction bases unmatched: 0. CDR1 and CDR2 from the germline V gene are LNHDA and SQIVND (reference sequence). As DNA, the CDR3 is TGTGCCAGTAGGGGACAGGGGTCCTACGAGCAGTACTTC. Protein product: CASRGQGSYEQYF.

The rearrangement links TRBV4-1 to TRBJ1-1; D not certain. Trimming removed 0 bases from V and 4 bases from J, with 15 bases in between. Germline V lookup: CDR1 MGHRA, CDR2 YSYEKL. The CDR3 consists of 16 residues. DNA for the CDR3: TGCGCCAGCAGCCAAGATGGACTTTCGGGGTCCACTGAAGCTTTCTTT. Its translation: CASSQDGLSGSTEAFF.

The chain recombines TRBV7-9 with TRBJ2-1; no reliable D call. Per germline, CDR1 SEHNR and CDR2 FQNEAQ (reference sequence). V shed 5 bases and J shed 6 bases, with 17 bases lying between them. The CDR3 spans 15 residues. In DNA, the CDR3 is TGTGCCAGCAGCCCTTACTCAGGACCACTCAATGAGCAGTTCTTC. Translating it yields CASSPYSGPLNEQFF.

The genes are TRBV6-5 and TRBJ1-2; the D is unclear. The CDR3 has 13 amino acids. The V end lost 5 bases, the J end lost 1 base, and 8 bases lay between the germline ends. In germline, CDR1 is MNHEY, CDR2 SVGAGI. The CDR3 reads CASSETDNYGYTF. The DNA of the CDR3 is TGTGCCAGCAGTGAAACGGATAACTATGGCTACACCTTC.

This chain links TRBV7-6 with TRBJ1-1, with D possibly TRBD1 on 5 matching bases. V dropped 7 bases and J dropped 4 bases, with 10 bases sitting between them. This CDR3 comprises 12 residues. Germline CDR1 reads SGHVS; CDR2 reads FNYEAQ. The CDR3 loop reads CASNRGGTEAFF. CDR3 bases: TGTGCCAGCAACCGGGGGGGCACTGAAGCTTTCTTT. The full variable domain, rest sourced from reference TRBV7-6 and TRBJ1-1, is GAGVSQSPRYKVTKRGQDVALRCDPISGHVSLYWYRQALGQGPEFLTYFNYEAQQDKSGLPNDRFSAERPEGSISTLTIQRTEQRDSAMYRCASNRGGTEAFFGQGTRLTVV.